A selection of T cell receptor beta chains follows, all from one sample in a study of Ad26.COV2.S vaccination and SARS-CoV-2 variants. The assay was immunoSEQ multiplex PCR, and TCRdb's table has in-frame clones only and misses some. Of 200,000 to 250,000 clones listed, approximately 90% are singletons. The input for sequencing was peripheral blood, taken in a trial of Ad26.COV2.S vaccine versus placebo. All receptors come from a person between 18 and 59 years old who received the Ad26.COV2.S COVID-19 vaccine or a placebo. CDR3s include the opening cysteine and the closing phenylalanine or tryptophan. A D gene is named only where the DNA matches it firmly. Clone size, where shown, is once, few, many, or a class for clones that have expanded.

d_gene,v_gene,j_gene,abundance,CDR3nt,CDR3aa
TRBD1,TRBV18,TRBJ1-4,-,TGTGCCAGCTCACGGACAGGGGAGGGAGAAAAACTGTTTTTT,CASSRTGEGEKLFF
-,TRBV12-5,TRBJ1-1,-,TGTGCTAGTCTAAGGGGGGCCGAGGACACTGAAGCTTTCTTT,CASLRGAEDTEAFF
-,TRBV3-1/TRBV3-2,TRBJ2-3,-,TGTGCCAGCAGCCACGGGGACTCCCCCGATACGCAGTATTTT,CASSHGDSPDTQYF
TRBD1,TRBV10-3,TRBJ1-1,few,TGTGCCATCAGTGAGTCAGGACAGGCGAACACTGAAGCTTTCTTT,CAISESGQANTEAFF
-,TRBV29-1,TRBJ1-2,-,TGCAGCGTTGAAGATCCTCGGGGGGCGAGTGGCTACACCTTC,CSVEDPRGASGYTF
-,TRBV28,TRBJ1-2,-,TGTGCCAGCAGTCTAGGGACGGGCTATGGCTACACCTTC,CASSLGTGYGYTF
-,TRBV14,TRBJ2-3,-,TGTGCCAGCAGCCCGGCGGGGAGGTCCACAGATACGCAGTATTTT,CASSPAGRSTDTQYF
-,TRBV7-9,TRBJ2-7,-,TGTGCCAGCAGCTTAGCGCGCGGCAGGGACACCTACGAGCAGTACTTC,CASSLARGRDTYEQYF
-,TRBV6-2/TRBV6-3,TRBJ1-5,-,TGTGCCAGCAGTTACTCGGGGGCGGCTCAGCCCCAGCATTTT,CASSYSGAAQPQHF
TRBD1,TRBV5-1,TRBJ1-4,-,TGCGCCAGCAGCTTGGCGGGACAGGGAGAAAAAAGGCTGTTTTTT,CASSLAGQGEKRLFF
-,TRBV30,TRBJ2-5,-,TGTGCCTGGAGTATCGGGGGCGGGATACAAGAGACCCAGTACTTC,CAWSIGGGIQETQYF
TRBD1,TRBV5-6,TRBJ1-2,-,TGTGCCAGCAGCTTGGTCGGCAGGGGGCTCTATGGCTACACCTTC,CASSLVGRGLYGYTF
-,TRBV19,TRBJ1-6,-,TGTGCCAGTAGACTGACGGATAATTCACCCCTCCACTTT,CASRLTDNSPLHF
-,TRBV19,TRBJ1-1,-,TGTGCCAGTAGTATCCCTCCAGGGTATGAAGCTTTCTTT,CASSIPPGYEAFF
TRBD2,TRBV3-1/TRBV3-2,TRBJ2-7,-,TGTGCCAGCAGCCAAGCAGCGGGGGGGGCCTACGAGCAGTACTTC,CASSQAAGGAYEQYF
-,TRBV5-1,TRBJ2-5,-,TGCGCCAGCAGCACGGGGGAGACCCAGTACTTC,CASSTGETQYF
-,TRBV14,TRBJ2-4,-,TGTGCCAGCAGCCCCATAGGGACGGCTCTAGCCAAAAACATTCAGTACTTC,CASSPIGTALAKNIQYF
TRBD2,TRBV6-4,TRBJ2-3,once,TGTGCCAGCAGTCCCGGGACTAGCGGGAGAACGCAGTATTTT,CASSPGTSGRTQYF
TRBD2,TRBV24-1,TRBJ2-7,-,TGTGCCACCAGTGATCCTAGCGGGAGGGCCGGCGAGCAGTACTTC,CATSDPSGRAGEQYF
-,TRBV27,TRBJ2-1,-,TGTGCCAGCAGTGGGGACCCGGATGAGCAGTTCTTC,CASSGDPDEQFF
-,TRBV24-1,TRBJ2-3,-,TGTGCCACCAGTGATTTGGTGGGAGGTACGCAGTATTTT,CATSDLVGGTQYF
TRBD2,TRBV14,TRBJ2-5,-,TGTGCCAGCAGCCAAGAGGTCCGGGGGGGCCGAGAGACCCAGTACTTC,CASSQEVRGGRETQYF
-,TRBV9,TRBJ1-3,-,TGTGCCAGCAGCGTAGGGTGGGGCTCTGGAAACACCATATATTTT,CASSVGWGSGNTIYF
-,TRBV28,TRBJ1-3,few,TGTGCCAGCAGACGGGCCTCTGGAAACACCATATATTTT,CASRRASGNTIYF
TRBD1,TRBV4-3,TRBJ1-1,-,TGCGCCAGCAGCCAAGATTGGACAGGGGCGAACACTGAAGCTTTCTTT,CASSQDWTGANTEAFF
TRBD1,TRBV5-3,TRBJ2-5,-,TGTGCCAGAAGCGAGGACAGGGGGCTACAAGAGACCCAGTACTTC,CARSEDRGLQETQYF
-,TRBV18,TRBJ1-6,-,TGTGCCAGCTCACTTACGGACAGCAAGAATTCACCCCTCCACTTT,CASSLTDSKNSPLHF
TRBD1,TRBV5-1,TRBJ2-5,-,TGCGCCAGCAGCTTGGCCGGGACAGGCCAGGAGACCCAGTACTTC,CASSLAGTGQETQYF
-,TRBV18,TRBJ1-2,-,TGTGCCAGCTCACCGACGTCCGTCGGTTATGGCTACACCTTC,CASSPTSVGYGYTF
-,TRBV30,TRBJ1-5,-,TGTGCCTGGAGCGACAGCCACCTTAGCAATCAGCCCCAGCATTTT,CAWSDSHLSNQPQHF
TRBD1,TRBV13,TRBJ2-3,-,TGTGCCAGCGCTACGAGGGGGCCGAACACAGATACGCAGTATTTT,CASATRGPNTDTQYF
TRBD2,TRBV11-2,TRBJ2-4,-,TGTGCCAGCAGCTTAGAGCCTAGCGGGTGGGACATTCAGTACTTC,CASSLEPSGWDIQYF
TRBD1,TRBV6-5,TRBJ1-6,-,TGTGCCAGCAGTTCGGGACAGGGCTATAATTCACCCCTCCACTTT,CASSSGQGYNSPLHF
-,TRBV7-6,TRBJ1-3,-,TGTGCCAGCAGCTTAGGGAATGGGGACACCATATATTTT,CASSLGNGDTIYF
-,TRBV6-2/TRBV6-3,TRBJ2-4,-,TGTGCCAGCAGTTACCGGACAAGGTATGGGATGTCGGACATTCAGTACTTC,CASSYRTRYGMSDIQYF
-,TRBV11-2,TRBJ2-7,-,TGTGCCAGCAGCTTAGGTTCCATGCGGGGGCCAATATCCTACGAGCAGTACTTC,CASSLGSMRGPISYEQYF
-,TRBV28,TRBJ1-4,once,TGTGCCAGCCGTGCGGGGGGCGGCAGTGGAAAACTGTTTTTT,CASRAGGGSGKLFF
-,TRBV19,TRBJ1-1,-,TGTGCCAGTAGTAGTCCTCCAGGGTCAATGAACACTGAAGCTTTCTTT,CASSSPPGSMNTEAFF
TRBD1,TRBV4-1,TRBJ2-5,-,TGCGCCAGCAGCAGGGGGCCACGGGAGACCCAGTACTTC,CASSRGPRETQYF
-,TRBV28,TRBJ1-2,once,TGTGCCAGCAGTTTATTTACCGGGGACTACACCTTC,CASSLFTGDYTF
-,TRBV2,TRBJ1-6,-,TGTGCCAGCAGCCCTAGGGGTAGCTCCTATAATTCACCCCTCCACTTT,CASSPRGSSYNSPLHF
-,TRBV7-2,TRBJ2-5,-,TGTGCCAGCAGATCTAGGGTGGAGACCCAGTACTTC,CASRSRVETQYF
-,TRBV11-2,TRBJ2-5,-,TGTGCCAGCAGCTTGGCTACAGGAGCTAACAGCCAAGAGACCCAGTACTTC,CASSLATGANSQETQYF
-,TRBV20-1,TRBJ2-1,-,TGCAGTGCTTACTTGACAGGGCAGTTCTTC,CSAYLTGQFF
-,TRBV7-3,TRBJ2-3,-,TGTGCCAGCAGCTACCGACTAGCAGATACGCAGTATTTT,CASSYRLADTQYF
TRBD1,TRBV6-1,TRBJ1-4,-,TGTGCCACCGTAGGCACCGGGACAGACTATGAAAAACTGTTTTTT,CATVGTGTDYEKLFF
-,TRBV2,TRBJ1-1,few,TGTGCCAGCAGCTGGGACATCAACACTGAAGCTTTCTTT,CASSWDINTEAFF
-,TRBV6-5,TRBJ2-2,-,TGTGCCAGCAGTCAACTTCAGGGTGGCACCGGGGAGCTGTTTTTT,CASSQLQGGTGELFF